This is a list of T cell receptor beta chains from one sample in a study of T cell changes during pregnancy in multiple sclerosis. The repertoire was sequenced with immunoSEQ multiplex PCR; TCRdb's copy has only in-frame clones and lacks some. The profile shows tens of thousands of clones, about nine tenths of them singletons. Sample: CD8+ T cells from peripheral blood mononuclear cells, taken in the first trimester of pregnancy. The source is a female donor in good health, enrolled as a control in a pregnancy study. Each CDR3 is given with its conserved first and last residue. The order of the fields is clone size, CDR3 length, D gene, V gene, J gene, CDR3 DNA, CDR3 protein. D genes are given only for firm matches. Some rows have no size entry. The others give once, few or many, or a class for an expanded clone.

abundance: .
len: 16
d_gene: TRBD2
v_gene: TRBV4-3
j_gene: TRBJ2-3
CDR3nt: TGCGCCAGCAGCCAGGCAAGCGGGGGAGGGGCAGATACGCAGTATTTT
CDR3aa: CASSQASGGGADTQYF

abundance: .
len: 13
d_gene: .
v_gene: TRBV5-1
j_gene: TRBJ2-7
CDR3nt: TGCGCCAGCAGCCCGACGGGGGCCTACGAGCAGTACTTC
CDR3aa: CASSPTGAYEQYF

abundance: few
len: 15
d_gene: .
v_gene: TRBV13
j_gene: TRBJ2-5
CDR3nt: TGTGCCAGCAGCTCCACGGCGGGGGCCGAAGAGACCCAGTACTTC
CDR3aa: CASSSTAGAEETQYF

abundance: .
len: 15
d_gene: TRBD2
v_gene: TRBV5-5
j_gene: TRBJ2-7
CDR3nt: TGTGCCAGCAGCTCCCGGGTAGCGGGAGGGACCGAGCAGTACTTC
CDR3aa: CASSSRVAGGTEQYF

abundance: .
len: 15
d_gene: .
v_gene: TRBV9
j_gene: TRBJ1-2
CDR3nt: TGTGCCAGCAGCGTAGGGACAGTGATTAACTATGGCTACACCTTC
CDR3aa: CASSVGTVINYGYTF

abundance: .
len: 15
d_gene: TRBD1
v_gene: TRBV19
j_gene: TRBJ2-7
CDR3nt: TGTGCCAGTAGTATCGGGGGACAGGGGGCTTACGAGCAGTACTTC
CDR3aa: CASSIGGQGAYEQYF

abundance: .
len: 18
d_gene: .
v_gene: TRBV4-1
j_gene: TRBJ1-5
CDR3nt: TGCGCCAGCAGCCAGATGGGAGGGGCAGGCTATAGCAATCAGCCCCAGCATTTT
CDR3aa: CASSQMGGAGYSNQPQHF

abundance: few
len: 14
d_gene: TRBD1
v_gene: TRBV19
j_gene: TRBJ1-2
CDR3nt: TGTGCCAGTACCCCCAGGGGGCGCGACTATGGCTACACCTTC
CDR3aa: CASTPRGRDYGYTF

abundance: once
len: 15
d_gene: .
v_gene: TRBV7-9
j_gene: TRBJ2-1
CDR3nt: TGTGCCAGCAGCTTAGTCGGGTACGGGAACAATGAGCAGTTCTTC
CDR3aa: CASSLVGYGNNEQFF

abundance: .
len: 11
d_gene: .
v_gene: TRBV7-2
j_gene: TRBJ2-3
CDR3nt: TGTGCCAGCAGCGGGGGGAATACGCAGTATTTT
CDR3aa: CASSGGNTQYF

abundance: .
len: 13
d_gene: TRBD1
v_gene: TRBV11-2
j_gene: TRBJ2-1
CDR3nt: TGTGCCAGCAGCCCCGGACAGGGCAGTGAGCAGTTCTTC
CDR3aa: CASSPGQGSEQFF

abundance: .
len: 14
d_gene: .
v_gene: TRBV6-4
j_gene: TRBJ2-3
CDR3nt: TGTGCCAGCAGTGCCGGGGAGAACACAGATACGCAGTATTTT
CDR3aa: CASSAGENTDTQYF

abundance: .
len: 17
d_gene: .
v_gene: TRBV7-6
j_gene: TRBJ1-3
CDR3nt: TGTGCCAGCAGCTCGAAGACGGGACAACTCTCTGGAAACACCATATATTTT
CDR3aa: CASSSKTGQLSGNTIYF

abundance: .
len: 18
d_gene: TRBD2
v_gene: TRBV5-6
j_gene: TRBJ2-1
CDR3nt: TGTGCCAGCAGCGCCGAGTCTAGCGGGGGTAGCTCCTACAATGAGCAGTTCTTC
CDR3aa: CASSAESSGGSSYNEQFF

abundance: .
len: 18
d_gene: .
v_gene: TRBV7-9
j_gene: TRBJ1-3
CDR3nt: TGTGCCAGCAGCTTAGACGGCGGGGCCGACCGCCCTGGAAACACCATATATTTT
CDR3aa: CASSLDGGADRPGNTIYF

abundance: .
len: 15
d_gene: .
v_gene: TRBV6-5
j_gene: TRBJ1-5
CDR3nt: TGTGCCAGCAGAATACGACACATTAGCAATCAGCCCCAGCATTTT
CDR3aa: CASRIRHISNQPQHF

abundance: few
len: 13
d_gene: TRBD1
v_gene: TRBV9
j_gene: TRBJ1-1
CDR3nt: TGTGCCAGCAGCGTGTCACAGGGGACTGAAGCTTTCTTT
CDR3aa: CASSVSQGTEAFF

abundance: .
len: 14
d_gene: .
v_gene: TRBV7-8
j_gene: TRBJ2-5
CDR3nt: TGTGCCAGCAGCCTTGCCGTGTCCGGAGGGACCCAGTACTTC
CDR3aa: CASSLAVSGGTQYF

abundance: once
len: 16
d_gene: .
v_gene: TRBV7-8
j_gene: TRBJ1-5
CDR3nt: TGTGCCAGCAGCTTAGGCGGGGGGGGGAGCAATCAGCCCCAGCATTTT
CDR3aa: CASSLGGGGSNQPQHF

abundance: .
len: 15
d_gene: .
v_gene: TRBV4-3
j_gene: TRBJ1-1
CDR3nt: TGCGCCAGCAGCCAAGAACACCCCGGAGTGACTGAAGCTTTCTTT
CDR3aa: CASSQEHPGVTEAFF

abundance: .
len: 13
d_gene: .
v_gene: TRBV7-9
j_gene: TRBJ2-1
CDR3nt: TGTGCCAGCAGTCCCGACAGTTACAATGAGCAGTTCTTC
CDR3aa: CASSPDSYNEQFF

abundance: .
len: 14
d_gene: .
v_gene: TRBV19
j_gene: TRBJ1-5
CDR3nt: TGTGCCAGTAGTATGGGGACATTCAATCAGCCCCAGCATTTT
CDR3aa: CASSMGTFNQPQHF

abundance: .
len: 16
d_gene: .
v_gene: TRBV4-3
j_gene: TRBJ1-1
CDR3nt: TGCGCCAGCAGCCAAGATCAAAGACAGCCTAACACTGAAGCTTTCTTT
CDR3aa: CASSQDQRQPNTEAFF